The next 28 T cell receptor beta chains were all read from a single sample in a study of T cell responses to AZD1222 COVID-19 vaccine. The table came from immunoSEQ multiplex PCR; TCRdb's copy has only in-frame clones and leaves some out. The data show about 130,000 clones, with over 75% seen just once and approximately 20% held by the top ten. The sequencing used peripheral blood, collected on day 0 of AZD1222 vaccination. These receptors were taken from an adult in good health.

CDR3 loop: CASSQGLPGQLSSGNTIYF. The CDR3 bases are TGCGCCAGCAGCCAAGGTCTACCGGGACAGCTAAGCTCTGGAAACACCATATATTTT. The chain employs TRBV4-3 and TRBJ1-3; 7 nucleotides align to TRBD1. This CDR3 contains 19 residues. V gave up 1 base and J gave up 0 bases; unmatched junction bases: 12. Per germline, CDR1 LGHNA and CDR2 YSLEER.

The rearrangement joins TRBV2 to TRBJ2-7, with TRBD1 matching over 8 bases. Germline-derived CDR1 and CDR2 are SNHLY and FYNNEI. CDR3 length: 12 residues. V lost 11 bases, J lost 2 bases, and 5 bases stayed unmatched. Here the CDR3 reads CASGTGPYEQYF. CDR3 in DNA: TGTGCCTCCGGGACAGGACCCTACGAGCAGTACTTC.

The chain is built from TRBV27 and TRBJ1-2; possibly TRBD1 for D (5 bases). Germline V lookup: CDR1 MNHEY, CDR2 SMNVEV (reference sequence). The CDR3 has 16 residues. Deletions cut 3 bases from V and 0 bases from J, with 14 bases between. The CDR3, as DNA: TGTGCCAGCAGTTTTTGGGTGGGGGGAGCTAACTATGGCTACACCTTC. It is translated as CASSFWVGGANYGYTF.

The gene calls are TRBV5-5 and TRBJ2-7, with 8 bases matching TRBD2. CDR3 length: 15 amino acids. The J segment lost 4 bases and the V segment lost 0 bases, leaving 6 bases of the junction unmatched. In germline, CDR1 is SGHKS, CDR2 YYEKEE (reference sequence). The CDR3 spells CASSLGWTSFYEQYF. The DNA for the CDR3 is TGTGCCAGCAGCTTGGGTTGGACTAGCTTTTACGAGCAGTACTTC. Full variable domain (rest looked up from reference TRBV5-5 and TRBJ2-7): DAGVTQSPTHLIKTRGQQVTLRCSPISGHKSVSWYQQVLGQGPQFIFQYYEKEERGRGNFPDRFSARQFPNYSSELNVNALLLGDSALYLCASSLGWTSFYEQYFGPGTRLTVT.

In DNA, the CDR3 is TGTGCCATCCGGGACAGGGGGGATGGCTACACCTTC. This sequence encodes CAIRDRGDGYTF. The chain links TRBV10-3 to TRBJ1-2; 11 nucleotides align to TRBD1. Trimming at V came to 8 bases and at J to 6 bases, leaving 2 bases not matched to a gene. The CDR3 consists of 12 residues. Germline CDR1 and CDR2: ENHRY and SYGVKD.

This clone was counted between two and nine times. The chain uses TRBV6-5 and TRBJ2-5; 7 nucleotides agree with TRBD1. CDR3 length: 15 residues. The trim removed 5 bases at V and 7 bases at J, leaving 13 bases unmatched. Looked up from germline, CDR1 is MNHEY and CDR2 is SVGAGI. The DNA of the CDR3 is TGTGCCAGCAGTAAGGCCCGACAGGGCTCGGGGACCCAGTACTTC. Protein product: CASSKARQGSGTQYF.

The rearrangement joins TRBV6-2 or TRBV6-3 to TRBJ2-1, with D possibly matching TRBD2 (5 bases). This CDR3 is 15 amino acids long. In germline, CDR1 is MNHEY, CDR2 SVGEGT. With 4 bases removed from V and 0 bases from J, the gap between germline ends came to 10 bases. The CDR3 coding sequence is TGTGCCAGCAGTTGGACTGAGAGCTCCTACAATGAGCAGTTCTTC. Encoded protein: CASSWTESSYNEQFF.

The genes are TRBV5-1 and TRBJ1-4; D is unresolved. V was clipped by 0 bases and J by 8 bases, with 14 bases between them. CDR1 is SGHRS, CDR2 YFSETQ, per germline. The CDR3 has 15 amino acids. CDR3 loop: CASSLEWGGNEKLFF. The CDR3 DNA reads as TGCGCCAGCAGCTTGGAATGGGGAGGAAACGAAAAACTGTTTTTT.

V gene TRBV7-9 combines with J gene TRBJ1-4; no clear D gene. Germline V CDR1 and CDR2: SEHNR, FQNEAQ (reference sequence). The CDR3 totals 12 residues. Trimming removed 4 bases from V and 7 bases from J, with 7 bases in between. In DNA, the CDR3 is TGTGCCAGCAGCTGGACGGGTGAAAAACTGTTTTTT. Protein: CASSWTGEKLFF. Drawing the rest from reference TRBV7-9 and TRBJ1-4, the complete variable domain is DTGVSQNPRHKITKRGQNVTFRCDPISEHNRLYWYRQTLGQGPEFLTYFQNEAQLEKSRLLSDRFSAERPKGSFSTLEIQRTEQGDSAMYLCASSWTGEKLFFGSGTQLSVL.

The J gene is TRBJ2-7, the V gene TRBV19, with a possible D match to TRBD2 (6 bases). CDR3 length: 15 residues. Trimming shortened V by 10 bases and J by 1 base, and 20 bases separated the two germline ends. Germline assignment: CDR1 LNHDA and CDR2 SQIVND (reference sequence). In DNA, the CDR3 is TGTGCCACAAGTCTAGGGTCAGGGAGGTCCTACGAGCAGTACTTC. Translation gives CATSLGSGRSYEQYF. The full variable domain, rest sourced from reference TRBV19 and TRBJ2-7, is DGGITQSPKYLFRKEGQNVTLSCEQNLNHDAMYWYRQDPGQGLRLIYYSQIVNDFQKGDIAEGYSVSREKKESFPLTVTSAQKNPTAFYLCATSLGSGRSYEQYFGPGTRLTVT.

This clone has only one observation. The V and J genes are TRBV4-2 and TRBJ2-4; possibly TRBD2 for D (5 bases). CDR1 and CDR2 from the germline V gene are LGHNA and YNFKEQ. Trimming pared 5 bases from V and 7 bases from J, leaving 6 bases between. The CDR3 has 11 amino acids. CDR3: CASSGENIQYF. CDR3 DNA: TGTGCCAGCAGCGGGGAGAACATTCAGTACTTC.

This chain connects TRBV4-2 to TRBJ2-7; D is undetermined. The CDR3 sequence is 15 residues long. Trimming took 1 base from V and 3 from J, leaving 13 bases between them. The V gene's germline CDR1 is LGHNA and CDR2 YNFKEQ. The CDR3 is CASSQAVESGYEQYF. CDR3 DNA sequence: TGTGCCAGCAGCCAAGCGGTTGAATCGGGCTACGAGCAGTACTTC.

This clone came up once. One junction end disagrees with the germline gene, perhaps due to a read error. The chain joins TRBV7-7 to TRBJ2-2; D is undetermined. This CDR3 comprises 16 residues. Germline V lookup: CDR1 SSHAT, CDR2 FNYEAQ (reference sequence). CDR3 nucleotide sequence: TGTGCTAGCAGCCCACTGGTGGGGTTTTCCCACGGGGAGCTGTTTTTT. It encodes CASSPLVGFSHGELFF.

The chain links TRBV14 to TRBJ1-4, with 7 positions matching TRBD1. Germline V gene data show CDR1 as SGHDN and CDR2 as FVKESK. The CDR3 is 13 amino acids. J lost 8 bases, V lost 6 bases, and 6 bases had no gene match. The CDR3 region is CASRRQGLEKLFF. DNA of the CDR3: TGTGCCAGCAGGAGACAGGGCTTAGAAAAACTGTTTTTT.

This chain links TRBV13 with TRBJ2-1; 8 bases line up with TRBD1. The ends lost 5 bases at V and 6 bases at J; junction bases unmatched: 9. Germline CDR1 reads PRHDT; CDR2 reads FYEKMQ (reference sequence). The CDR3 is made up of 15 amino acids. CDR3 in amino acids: CASSHRGASLNEQFF. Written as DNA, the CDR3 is TGTGCCAGCAGCCACAGGGGGGCCAGTCTCAATGAGCAGTTCTTC.

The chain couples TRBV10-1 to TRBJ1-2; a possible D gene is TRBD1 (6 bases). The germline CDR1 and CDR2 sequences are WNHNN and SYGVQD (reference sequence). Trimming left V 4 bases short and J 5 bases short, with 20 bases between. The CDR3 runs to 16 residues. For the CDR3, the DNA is TGCGCCAGCAGTGCCACTCGACAGGCTGGGGAATATGGCTACACCTTC. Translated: CASSATRQAGEYGYTF.

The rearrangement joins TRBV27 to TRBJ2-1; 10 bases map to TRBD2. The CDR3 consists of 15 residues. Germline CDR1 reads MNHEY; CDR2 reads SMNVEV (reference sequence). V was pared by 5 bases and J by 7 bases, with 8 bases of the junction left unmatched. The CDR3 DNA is TGTGCCAGCAGTCCAAACAGCGGGGGGGCGAATGAGCAGTTCTTC. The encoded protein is CASSPNSGGANEQFF.

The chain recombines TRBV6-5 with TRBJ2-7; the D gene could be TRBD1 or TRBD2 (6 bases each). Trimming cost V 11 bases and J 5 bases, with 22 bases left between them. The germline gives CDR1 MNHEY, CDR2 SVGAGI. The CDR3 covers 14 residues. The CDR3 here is CAADRRGRWDEQYF. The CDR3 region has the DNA TGTGCCGCCGACCGGAGGGGGAGATGGGACGAGCAGTACTTC.

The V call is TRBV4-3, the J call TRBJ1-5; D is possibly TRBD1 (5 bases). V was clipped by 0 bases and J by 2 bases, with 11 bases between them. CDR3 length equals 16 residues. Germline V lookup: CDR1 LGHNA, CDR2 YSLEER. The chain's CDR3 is CASSQDGGAGNQPQHF. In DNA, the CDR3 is TGCGCCAGCAGCCAAGATGGAGGGGCCGGCAATCAGCCCCAGCATTTT.

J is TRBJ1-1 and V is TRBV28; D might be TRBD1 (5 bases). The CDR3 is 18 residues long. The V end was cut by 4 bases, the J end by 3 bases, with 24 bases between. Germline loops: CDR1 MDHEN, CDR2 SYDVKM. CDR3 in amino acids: CASSSILGVGTEDTEAFF. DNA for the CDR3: TGTGCCAGCAGTTCTATTCTCGGGGTTGGGACGGAGGACACTGAAGCTTTCTTT.

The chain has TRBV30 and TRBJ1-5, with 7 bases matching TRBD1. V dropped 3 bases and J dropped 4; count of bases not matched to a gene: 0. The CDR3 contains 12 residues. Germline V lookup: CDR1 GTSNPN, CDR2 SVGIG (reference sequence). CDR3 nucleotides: TGTGCCTGGAGACAGGGGAATCAGCCCCAGCATTTT. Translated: CAWRQGNQPQHF.

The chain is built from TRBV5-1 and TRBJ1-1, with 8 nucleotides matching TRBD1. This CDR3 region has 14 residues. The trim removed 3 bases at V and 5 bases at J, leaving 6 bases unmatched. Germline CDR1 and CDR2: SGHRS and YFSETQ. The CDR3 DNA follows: TGCGCCAGCAGCTGGACAGGGAAGGATACTGAAGCTTTCTTT. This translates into CASSWTGKDTEAFF.

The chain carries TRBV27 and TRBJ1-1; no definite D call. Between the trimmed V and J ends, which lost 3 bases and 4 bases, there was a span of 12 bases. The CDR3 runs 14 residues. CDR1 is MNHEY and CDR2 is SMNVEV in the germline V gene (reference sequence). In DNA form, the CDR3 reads TGTGCCAGCAGTTTTGGCCCGAAGGGCACTGAAGCTTTCTTT. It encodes CASSFGPKGTEAFF.

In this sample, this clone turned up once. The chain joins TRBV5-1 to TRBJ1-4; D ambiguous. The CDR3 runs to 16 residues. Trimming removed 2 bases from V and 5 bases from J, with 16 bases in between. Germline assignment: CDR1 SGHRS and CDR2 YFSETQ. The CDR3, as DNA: TGCGCCAGCAGCTTCGGGGAAGTCTCCTTAAATGAAAAACTGTTTTTT. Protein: CASSFGEVSLNEKLFF.

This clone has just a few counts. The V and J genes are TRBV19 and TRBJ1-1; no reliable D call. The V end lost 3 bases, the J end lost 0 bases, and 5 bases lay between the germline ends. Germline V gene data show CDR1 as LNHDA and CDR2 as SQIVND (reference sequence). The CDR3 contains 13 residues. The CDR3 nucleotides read TGTGCCAGTAGTATTGTAGTGAACACTGAAGCTTTCTTT. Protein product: CASSIVVNTEAFF.

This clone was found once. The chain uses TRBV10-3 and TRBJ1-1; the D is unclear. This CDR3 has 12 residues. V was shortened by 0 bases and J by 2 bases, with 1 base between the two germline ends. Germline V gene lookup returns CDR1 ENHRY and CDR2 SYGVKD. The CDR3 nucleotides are TGTGCCATCAGTGAGTCCAACACTGAAGCTTTCTTT. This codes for CAISESNTEAFF.

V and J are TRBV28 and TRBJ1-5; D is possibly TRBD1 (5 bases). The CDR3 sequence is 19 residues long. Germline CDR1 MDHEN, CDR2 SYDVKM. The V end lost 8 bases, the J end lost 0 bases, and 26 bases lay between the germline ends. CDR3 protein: CASSPSRTNPQYSNQPQHF. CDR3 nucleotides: TGTGCCAGCTCACCCAGTAGGACAAATCCACAATATAGCAATCAGCCCCAGCATTTT. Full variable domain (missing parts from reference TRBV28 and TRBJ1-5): DVKVTQSSRYLVKRTGEKVFLECVQDMDHENMFWYRQDPGLGLRLIYFSYDVKMKEKGDIPEGYSVSREKKERFSLILESASTNQTSMYLCASSPSRTNPQYSNQPQHFGDGTRLSIL.

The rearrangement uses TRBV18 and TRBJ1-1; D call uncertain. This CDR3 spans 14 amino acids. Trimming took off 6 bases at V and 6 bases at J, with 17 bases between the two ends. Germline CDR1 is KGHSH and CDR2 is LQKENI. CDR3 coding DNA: TGTGCCAGCTCCCCCAGCGCCCCGAGGGCTGAAGCTTTCTTT. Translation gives CASSPSAPRAEAFF.